A selection of T cell receptor beta chains follows, all from one sample in a study of blood T cell repertoires in COVID-19. TCRdb's copy holds only in-frame clones and misses some; the assay was immunoSEQ multiplex PCR. The table lists around 75,000 clones, approximately 90% of them singletons. Sequencing was done on a sample of peripheral blood. The source of these receptors is a human donor in a cohort sampled during active COVID-19. CDR3s include the opening cysteine and the closing phenylalanine or tryptophan. D genes are given only for firm matches. Not every row has a clone size; where given, it reads once, few, many or a size class.

d_call	v_call	clone_size	j_call	cdr3_nt	cdr3_aa
TRBD1	TRBV3-1/TRBV3-2	-	TRBJ1-3	TGTGCCAGCAGCCCGACAGGGGGAAACACCATATATTTT	CASSPTGGNTIYF
-	TRBV2	-	TRBJ1-4	TGTGCCAGCACCGCTGGCTTTGTGGGCCCAACCAAGAAACTGTTTTTT	CASTAGFVGPTKKLFF
-	TRBV5-1	-	TRBJ2-4	TGCGCCAGCAGCTCCGAATCTGGGGAGCGGGCCAAAAACATTCAGTACTTC	CASSSESGERAKNIQYF
-	TRBV7-4	medium-sized	TRBJ1-2	TGTGCCAGCAGCTTACCTAGCCGGGACCGTCACCGCCCTCAGGGGAACTATGGCTACACCTTC	CASSLPSRDRHRPQGNYGYTF
-	TRBV14	-	TRBJ1-1	TGTGCCAGCAGCCAATATCCCTGGGGAGGCACTGAAGCTTTCTTT	CASSQYPWGGTEAFF
TRBD2	TRBV5-1	-	TRBJ2-7	TGCGCCAGCAGCCCTGGACTAGCGGGATGGGAGCAGTACTTC	CASSPGLAGWEQYF
TRBD1	TRBV7-8	-	TRBJ1-1	TGTGCCAGCAGCTTAGCACCGGGACAGGGATTAACTGAAGCTTTCTTT	CASSLAPGQGLTEAFF
TRBD2	TRBV10-3	-	TRBJ2-3	TGTGCCATCAGTGACCCCGGGACTAGCGTTTTGTATACGCAGTATTTT	CAISDPGTSVLYTQYF
TRBD1	TRBV24-1	-	TRBJ2-5	TGTGCCACCAGTGATCCCCAGGACAGGACAAAGACCCAGTACTTC	CATSDPQDRTKTQYF
-	TRBV5-1	-	TRBJ1-2	TGCGCCAGCAGCCGCGGCAGGACAGATAACTATGGCTACACCTTC	CASSRGRTDNYGYTF
-	TRBV3-1/TRBV3-2	-	TRBJ2-3	TGTGCCAGCAGCCAAGGCTATGAGGATACGCAGTATTTT	CASSQGYEDTQYF
TRBD1	TRBV7-8	few	TRBJ1-2	TGTGCCAGCAGCTCCGTCGGACAGGGCCTCACCTTC	CASSSVGQGLTF
-	TRBV3-1/TRBV3-2	-	TRBJ2-7	TGTGCCAGCAGCCAAGGGTTGAGCGGCCGAAGCACCTACGAGCAGTACTTC	CASSQGLSGRSTYEQYF
-	TRBV14	-	TRBJ2-5	TGTGCCAGCAGCCAAGGGGCAGGGGGGACCCTTTGGCAGGAGACCCAGTACTTC	CASSQGAGGTLWQETQYF
-	TRBV7-9	many	TRBJ1-1	TGTGCCAGCAGCCCCGAGGTGAAACCTTTCTTT	CASSPEVKPFF
TRBD2	TRBV30	once	TRBJ2-3	TGTGCCTGGAGTTGGGGGGGGGAGGCAGATACGCAGTATTTT	CAWSWGGEADTQYF